Below, one T cell receptor beta chain is given with its context. What it binds is unknown. Each CDR3 protein gets one entry after TCRdb re-called the 5' RACE reads with MiXCR. Of about 350,000 distinct CDR3 sequences listed, around 30% are singletons. V lost 6 bases and J lost 0; bases outside the gene matches: 2. This CDR3 contains 16 residues. This sample stems from a study of T-cell memory formation after mild COVID-19. Study background: Across donors, TCR clusters were largely donor specific.

Study findings and constraints: Contracting CD8+ clones were enriched in EMRA, CD4+ mainly in CM and EM. Some clones that responded were present in memory (sampled pre-infection), which suggests cross-reactive memory joined. For second-wave clones that peaked at day 37, SARS-CoV-2 specificity went unverified.

This receptor was identified in an adult woman who had mild COVID-19 (a few samples of this study predate the infection). Cell type and time point are not known. Material: PBMCs or a T cell subset sorted from them (not recorded which). The V and J genes are TRBV12-3 or TRBV12-4 and TRBJ2-6; 10 nucleotides line up with TRBD1. The CDR3 DNA sequence: TGTGCCAGCAGCCGGACAGGGGGCTCTGGGGCCAACGTCCTGACTTTC. Its translation is CASSRTGGSGANVLTF.